This is a list of T cell receptor beta chains from one sample in a study of cytomegalovirus exposure and HLA in healthy donors. The assay was immunoSEQ multiplex PCR, and TCRdb's table has in-frame clones only and misses some. Of about 130,000 clones listed, roughly 80% are singletons. Specimen: PBMCs. The receptors shown here come from a boy aged 5-17 years in good health and CMV-seronegative. CDR3s include the opening cysteine and the closing phenylalanine or tryptophan. The order of the fields is V gene, J gene, D gene, clone size, CDR3 protein, CDR3 DNA. The D gene is left open where the match is weak. Not all rows give a size; the values are once, few, many and, for expanded clones, a class.

>TRBV5-6|TRBJ2-1|TRBD2|-
CASSWVTSGMFVDEQFF
TGTGCCAGCAGCTGGGTGACTAGCGGGATGTTCGTTGATGAGCAGTTCTTC
>TRBV6-5|TRBJ2-7|-|-
CASTGGGSYEQYF
TGTGCCAGCACAGGTGGAGGGTCCTACGAGCAGTACTTC
>TRBV6-5|TRBJ2-2|TRBD1|-
CASSYSTGVKSGELFF
TGTGCCAGCAGTTACTCGACAGGGGTGAAATCCGGGGAGCTGTTTTTT
>TRBV4-1|TRBJ1-2|-|-
CASSRAQGYTF
TGCGCCAGCAGCCGGGCCCAAGGCTACACCTTC
>TRBV29-1|TRBJ1-1|-|-
CSVGPDMNTEAFF
TGCAGCGTTGGGCCAGACATGAACACTGAAGCTTTCTTT
>TRBV5-1|TRBJ2-1|TRBD1|-
CASSLVAPGGNEQFF
TGCGCCAGCAGCTTGGTTGCCCCAGGGGGCAATGAGCAGTTCTTC
>TRBV4-3|TRBJ1-4|-|-
CASSQEATATEKLFF
TGCGCCAGCAGCCAAGAAGCAACAGCCACCGAAAAACTGTTTTTT
>TRBV4-1|TRBJ2-1|-|-
CASSQDSLGIYDEFF
TGCGCCAGCAGCCAAGACTCCCTCGGGATCTACGACGAGTTCTTC
>TRBV30|TRBJ1-1|-|-
CAWSVAPGNTEAFF
TGTGCCTGGAGTGTGGCTCCGGGAAACACTGAAGCTTTCTTT
>TRBV4-2|TRBJ1-2|TRBD1|-
CASSQDLRTGPYGYTF
TGTGCCAGCAGCCAAGATCTCCGGACAGGACCCTATGGCTACACCTTC
>TRBV4-1|TRBJ2-1|TRBD2|-
CASSPRGGREDDEQFF
TGCGCCAGCAGCCCCCGGGGGGGGCGGGAGGATGATGAGCAGTTCTTC
>TRBV19|TRBJ2-2|TRBD2|-
CASSIPRASGRGTGELFF
TGTGCCAGTAGTATACCCCGTGCTAGCGGGAGAGGCACCGGGGAGCTGTTTTTT
>TRBV1|TRBJ2-3|-|-
CTSSQVWRGKTQYF
TGCACCAGCAGCCAAGTTTGGCGGGGAAAAACGCAGTATTTT
>TRBV15|TRBJ2-1|TRBD1|-
CATSPQAIGQGGKYEQFF
TGTGCCACCAGCCCTCAAGCGATCGGACAGGGGGGAAAGTATGAGCAGTTCTTC
>TRBV9|TRBJ2-1|TRBD2|few
CASSPRLAGGDNEQFF
TGTGCCAGCAGCCCCAGACTAGCGGGAGGGGACAATGAGCAGTTCTTC
>TRBV30|TRBJ2-3|TRBD2|-
CAWSVTLTSGNKQYF
TGTGCCTGGAGTGTCACTTTGACTAGCGGGAACAAGCAGTATTTT
>TRBV6-5|TRBJ2-7|TRBD1|-
CASRKGQGEAYEQYF
TGTGCCAGCAGAAAAGGACAGGGGGAAGCCTACGAGCAGTACTTC
>TRBV4-3|TRBJ2-1|-|few
CASSQTSMREQFF
TGCGCCAGCAGCCAAACTAGCATGCGTGAGCAGTTCTTC
>TRBV7-9|TRBJ2-6|-|-
CASSATPFGANVLTF
TGTGCCAGCAGCGCTACCCCGTTTGGGGCCAACGTCCTGACTTTC
>TRBV6-5|TRBJ2-3|TRBD2|-
CASTLTSGMDTQYF
TGTGCCAGCACTTTGACTAGCGGGATGGATACGCAGTATTTT
>TRBV18|TRBJ2-2|TRBD2|-
CASSTALAVVTGELFF
TGTGCCAGCTCAACGGCGCTAGCGGTGGTCACCGGGGAGCTGTTTTTT
>TRBV30|TRBJ1-1|-|few
CAWIGGKGNTEAFF
TGTGCCTGGATCGGGGGAAAGGGGAACACTGAAGCTTTCTTT
>TRBV10-3|TRBJ2-7|TRBD2|-
CATRSAGEGRDEQYF
TGTGCCACCCGCTCCGCGGGAGAGGGCAGGGACGAGCAGTACTTC
>TRBV30|TRBJ1-2|TRBD1|-
CACKQYQGEYGYTF
TGTGCCTGCAAACAATACCAGGGGGAATATGGCTACACCTTC
>TRBV25-1|TRBJ1-5|-|-
CASSSAGSNQPQHF
TGTGCCAGCAGCTCGGCGGGGAGCAATCAGCCCCAGCATTTT
>TRBV25-1|TRBJ2-1|TRBD2|-
CASSGPLAGGFNEQFF
TGTGCCAGCAGTGGTCCCCTAGCGGGAGGTTTCAATGAGCAGTTCTTC
>TRBV19|TRBJ2-2|-|-
CASSIEQGGTGELFF
TGTGCCAGTAGTATAGAACAGGGCGGCACCGGGGAGCTGTTTTTT
>TRBV5-4|TRBJ2-7|TRBD2|few
CASSGSWAGGLNEQYF
TGTGCCAGCAGCGGATCCTGGGCGGGAGGCCTAAACGAGCAGTACTTC
>TRBV6-1|TRBJ2-1|-|-
CASSGKTGTTYNEQFF
TGTGCCAGCAGTGGAAAGACCGGGACAACCTACAATGAGCAGTTCTTC
>TRBV11-2|TRBJ2-2|TRBD2|-
CAGGTSGFTGELFF
TGTGCCGGTGGGACTAGCGGGTTCACCGGGGAGCTGTTTTTT
>TRBV5-8|TRBJ1-5|TRBD1|few
CASSPSGRGFNQPQHF
TGTGCCAGCAGCCCCTCGGGCAGGGGGTTTAATCAGCCCCAGCATTTT
>TRBV20-1|TRBJ1-2|-|-
CSARVVNGYTF
TGCAGTGCTAGAGTAGTCAATGGCTACACCTTC
>TRBV19|TRBJ1-1|-|-
CASSIDEAAMNTEAFF
TGTGCCAGTAGTATAGATGAGGCAGCTATGAACACTGAAGCTTTCTTT
>TRBV19|TRBJ2-5|TRBD1|-
CASRRQGPAETQYF
TGTGCCAGTAGGAGACAGGGGCCCGCGGAGACCCAGTACTTC
>TRBV5-1|TRBJ2-1|-|-
CASSLGGFYNEQFF
TGCGCCAGCAGCTTGGGGGGCTTCTACAATGAGCAGTTCTTC
>TRBV29-1|TRBJ2-3|-|-
CSVEELATVGF
TGCAGCGTTGAAGAACTGGCGACAGTCGGTTTT
>TRBV30|TRBJ2-5|-|-
CAWSSRPALVGGEQYF
TGTGCCTGGAGTTCCCGGCCGGCACTGGTCGGTGGGGAGCAGTACTTC
>TRBV6-6|TRBJ2-1|-|-
CASSYSGGPTYNEQFF
TGTGCCAGCAGTTACTCTGGCGGGCCCACCTACAATGAGCAGTTCTTC
>TRBV5-4|TRBJ2-5|-|few
CASSTLDGTQYF
TGTGCCAGCAGCACGCTAGATGGGACCCAGTACTTC
>TRBV2|TRBJ2-7|-|-
CASSEEVIAPRYF
TGTGCCAGCAGTGAAGAGGTAATAGCGCCACGGTACTTC
>TRBV11-3|TRBJ1-5|-|-
CASSRGGNSNQPQHF
TGTGCCAGCAGCCGGGGGGGGAACAGCAATCAGCCCCAGCATTTT
>TRBV10-3|TRBJ1-1|-|-
CAISERGNTEAFF
TGTGCCATCAGTGAAAGGGGGAACACTGAAGCTTTCTTT